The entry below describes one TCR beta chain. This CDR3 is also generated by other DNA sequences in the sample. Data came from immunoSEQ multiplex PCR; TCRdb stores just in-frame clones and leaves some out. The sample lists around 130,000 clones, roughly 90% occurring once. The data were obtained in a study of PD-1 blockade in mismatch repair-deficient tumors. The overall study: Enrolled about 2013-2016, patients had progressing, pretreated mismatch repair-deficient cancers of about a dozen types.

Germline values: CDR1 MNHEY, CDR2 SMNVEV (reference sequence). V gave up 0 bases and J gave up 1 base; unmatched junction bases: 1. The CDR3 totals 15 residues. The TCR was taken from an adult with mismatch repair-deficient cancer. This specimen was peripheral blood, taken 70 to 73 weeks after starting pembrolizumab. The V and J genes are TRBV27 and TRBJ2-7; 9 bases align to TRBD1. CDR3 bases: TGTGCCAGCAGTTTATCCGGGACAGGGTCCTACGAGCAGTACTTC. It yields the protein CASSLSGTGSYEQYF.